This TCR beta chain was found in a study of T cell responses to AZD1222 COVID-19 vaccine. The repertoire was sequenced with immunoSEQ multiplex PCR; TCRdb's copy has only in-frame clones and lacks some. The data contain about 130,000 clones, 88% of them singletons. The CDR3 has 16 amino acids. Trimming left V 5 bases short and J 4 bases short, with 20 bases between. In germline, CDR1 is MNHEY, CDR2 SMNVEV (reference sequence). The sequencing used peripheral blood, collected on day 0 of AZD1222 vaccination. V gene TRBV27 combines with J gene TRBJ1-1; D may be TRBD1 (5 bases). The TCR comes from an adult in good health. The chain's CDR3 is CASSPRDPEFGTEAFF. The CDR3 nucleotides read TGTGCCAGCAGTCCCCGGGACCCCGAATTTGGCACTGAAGCTTTCTTT.